This is a list of T cell receptor beta chains from one sample in a study of blood T cell repertoires in COVID-19. Method: immunoSEQ multiplex PCR; TCRdb's copy keeps in-frame clones and lacks some. The repertoire includes 91,000 or so clones, roughly four fifths of them detected once, and 6% to 7.5% sits in the top ten. The sample taken for sequencing was peripheral blood. All receptors come from a middle-aged man with active or convalescent COVID-19. The CDR3 runs from the conserved cysteine through the conserved F or W. D genes are given only for firm matches. Not every row has a clone size; where given, it reads once, few, many or a size class.

clone_size j_call v_call d_call cdr3_nt cdr3_aa
NA TRBJ1-5 TRBV6-5 NA TGTGCCAGCAGAAGAGGGGGGGACAGCAATCAGCCCCAGCATTTT CASRRGGDSNQPQHF
NA TRBJ2-7 TRBV27 NA TGTGCCAGCAGTTTAGCAGGGCACCGGCGGGAGCAGTACTTC CASSLAGHRREQYF
NA TRBJ1-1 TRBV19 NA TGTGCCAGTAGTCATCATCAGAACACTGAAGCTTTCTTT CASSHHQNTEAFF
NA TRBJ1-5 TRBV30 TRBD1 TGTGCCTGGAGTGAGGGACAGGGGAGTCAGCCCCAGCATTTT CAWSEGQGSQPQHF
NA TRBJ2-7 TRBV7-6 TRBD1 TGTGCCAGCAGCCCCCGGGACAGGGGGGCCTACGAGCAGTACTTC CASSPRDRGAYEQYF
NA TRBJ2-5 TRBV5-1 TRBD1 TGCGCCAGCAGCAGGGGACAGGGGGCGGGTGTGGAGACCCAGTACTTC CASSRGQGAGVETQYF
NA TRBJ2-4 TRBV6-5 NA TGTGCCAGCAGGCCATTGGCAGAAAAAAACATTCAGTACTTC CASRPLAEKNIQYF
NA TRBJ1-2 TRBV2 NA TGTGCCAGCAGTGTTACGCAGGTTAACTATGGCTACACCTTC CASSVTQVNYGYTF
NA TRBJ1-5 TRBV10-3 NA TGTGCCATCAGTGAGTCGGGGAGGGGTAGCAATCAGCCCCAGCATTTT CAISESGRGSNQPQHF
few TRBJ2-5 TRBV10-3 NA TGTGCCATCAGTGACTCCGCGGGAGAGACCCAGTACTTC CAISDSAGETQYF
NA TRBJ1-1 TRBV28 TRBD1 TGTGCCAGCAGAACGGGACAGGGCTTTCCTGAAGCTTTCTTT CASRTGQGFPEAFF
NA TRBJ2-5 TRBV11-2 NA TGTGCCAGCAGCTCCGGACTACTCCAAGAGACCCAGTACTTC CASSSGLLQETQYF
NA TRBJ2-7 TRBV30 NA TGTGCCTGGAAAACGTATTCGGGACACACCTACGAGCAGTACTTC CAWKTYSGHTYEQYF
NA TRBJ1-2 TRBV9 NA TGTGCCAGCAGCGTAGAACCCCAAAGCCTCTATGGCTACACCTTC CASSVEPQSLYGYTF
few TRBJ2-5 TRBV19 NA TGTGCCAGTAGATACACCTCGCTCCAAGAGACCCAGTACTTC CASRYTSLQETQYF